This T cell receptor (beta chain) stems from a study of chemoradiotherapy in HPV16-positive cancers. Using immunoSEQ multiplex PCR, the repertoire was profiled, and TCRdb retains in-frame clones only, with some absent. The sample has about 4,000 clones; approximately 80% are singletons. Whole-study findings and limits: During treatment, candidate HPV-specific clones and E7-related motifs expanded in tumor.

This CDR3 contains 12 residues. Looked up from germline, CDR1 is SGDLS and CDR2 is YYNGEE. About this clone: Its antigen is unidentified. Compared with germline, one end of the junction differs, possibly owing to a read error.

J is TRBJ2-3 and V is TRBV9, with 7 nucleotides matching TRBD2. The clonotype comes from a human donor with HPV-associated anogenital cancer. The sample consisted of tumor tissue, taken from a patient who underwent chemoradiotherapy. CDR3 sequence: CASSLREDRQYF. In DNA, the CDR3 is TGTGCCAGCAGCCTACGGGAGGATAGGCAGTATTTT.